These 8 T cell receptor beta chains were sequenced from one sample in a study of blood T cell repertoires in COVID-19. The table came from immunoSEQ multiplex PCR; TCRdb's copy has only in-frame clones and leaves some out. The data show about 72,000 clones, with roughly 85% seen just once and approximately 8.4% held by the top ten. Input material: peripheral blood. The receptor source for this set is a man aged 25-40 years with acute or convalescent COVID-19.

As regards this clone: Relative to the germline gene, one junction end is altered; a read error may explain this. V is TRBV4-1 and J is TRBJ2-3; TRBD2 matches at 16 bases. The CDR3 is 18 amino acids. CDR1 and CDR2 (germline): MGHRA, YSYEKL. CDR3: CASNPGLAGGPVTDTQYF. For the CDR3, the DNA is TGCGCGAGCAACCCGGGACTAGCGGGAGGGCCTGTCACAGATACGCAGTATTTT.

J is TRBJ2-7 and V is TRBV9; D ambiguous. V lost 1 base and J lost 4, with 15 bases in between. This CDR3 spans 15 amino acids. Germline assignment: CDR1 SGDLS and CDR2 YYNGEE. CDR3 bases: TGTGCCAGCAGCGTATCGCTAGTCGGCGATTACGAGCAGTACTTC. Translation gives CASSVSLVGDYEQYF.

This clone came up once. The CDR3 sequence is CASSQETTPKRPFF. For the CDR3, the DNA is TGCGCCAGCAGCCAAGAAACAACTCCGAAGAGGCCGTTCTTC. The V call is TRBV4-1, the J call TRBJ2-1, with D uncertain. Germline lookup yields CDR1 MGHRA and CDR2 YSYEKL. This CDR3 has 14 residues. With 0 bases removed from V and 15 bases from J, the gap between germline ends came to 18 bases.

The chain couples TRBV28 to TRBJ1-6, with TRBD1 identical over 10 bases. V was pared by 6 bases and J by 3 bases, with 2 bases of the junction left unmatched. Germline-derived CDR1 and CDR2 are MDHEN and SYDVKM. The CDR3 runs 15 residues. In nucleotides, the CDR3 is TGTGCCAGCAGGACAGGGGGCTTCTATAATTCACCCCTCCACTTT. This gives the protein CASRTGGFYNSPLHF.

This clone was seen more than once but under ten times. Written as DNA, the CDR3 is TGTGCCAGCAGCCAAGGGACCCAACTAGCGTGTCGAGAGACCCAGTACTTC. This codes for CASSQGTQLACRETQYF. This rearrangement joins TRBV3-1 (or the pseudogene TRBV3-2) to TRBJ2-5, with 7 positions matching TRBD2. Germline CDR1 LGHDT, CDR2 YNNKEL (reference sequence). There are 17 residues in the CDR3. The ends lost 1 base at V and 4 bases at J; junction bases unmatched: 12.

The CDR3 DNA follows: TGTGCCAGCAGCTTGGGTCCGGGAGGGCCATGGACCGGGGAGCTGTTTTTT. Translated: CASSLGPGGPWTGELFF. The J gene is TRBJ2-2, the V gene TRBV5-8, with TRBD2 matching 8 bases. Looked up from germline, CDR1 is SGHTS and CDR2 is YDEGEE. The V gene end was trimmed by 0 bases and the J gene end by 5 bases; junction bases not matched to a gene: 9. This CDR3 spans 17 amino acids.

The rearrangement uses TRBV6-5 and TRBJ2-5, with TRBD2 matching over 10 bases. The J segment lost 4 bases and the V segment lost 4 bases, leaving 6 bases of the junction unmatched. The V gene's germline CDR1 is MNHEY and CDR2 SVGAGI. This CDR3 spans 15 amino acids. The DNA for the CDR3 is TGTGCCAGCAGTTTCTCCCCTAGCGGGAGAGAGACCCAGTACTTC. Translation: CASSFSPSGRETQYF.

Of note for this clone: Other DNA sequences of this sample code for an identical CDR3. The chain employs TRBV28 and TRBJ2-7; possible D gene TRBD2, 6 bases. Germline loops: CDR1 MDHEN, CDR2 SYDVKM. V was pared by 7 bases and J by 3 bases, with 10 bases between. This CDR3 is built from 12 residues. The CDR3 DNA reads TGTGCCAGCAAACGGGGGAGCTACGAGCAGTACTTC. Translation gives CASKRGSYEQYF.